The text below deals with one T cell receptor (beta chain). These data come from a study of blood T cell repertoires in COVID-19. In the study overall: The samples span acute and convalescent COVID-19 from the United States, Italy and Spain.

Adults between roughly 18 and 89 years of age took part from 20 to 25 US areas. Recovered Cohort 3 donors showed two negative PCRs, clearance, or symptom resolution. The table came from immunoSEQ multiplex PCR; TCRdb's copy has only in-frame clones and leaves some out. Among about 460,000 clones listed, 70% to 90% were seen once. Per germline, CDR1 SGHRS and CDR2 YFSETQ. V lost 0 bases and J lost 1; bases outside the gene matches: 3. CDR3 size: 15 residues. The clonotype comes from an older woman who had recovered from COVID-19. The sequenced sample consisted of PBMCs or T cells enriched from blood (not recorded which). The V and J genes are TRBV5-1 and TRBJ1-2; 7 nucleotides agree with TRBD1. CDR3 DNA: TGCGCCAGCAGCTTGGAGAGGGGGCTTAACTATGGCTACACCTTC. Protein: CASSLERGLNYGYTF. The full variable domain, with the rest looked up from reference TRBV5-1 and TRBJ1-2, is KAGVTQTPRYLIKTRGQQVTLSCSPISGHRSVSWYQQTPGQGLQFLFEYFSETQRNKGNFPGRFSGRQFSNSRSEMNVSTLELGDSALYLCASSLERGLNYGYTFGSGTRLTVV.